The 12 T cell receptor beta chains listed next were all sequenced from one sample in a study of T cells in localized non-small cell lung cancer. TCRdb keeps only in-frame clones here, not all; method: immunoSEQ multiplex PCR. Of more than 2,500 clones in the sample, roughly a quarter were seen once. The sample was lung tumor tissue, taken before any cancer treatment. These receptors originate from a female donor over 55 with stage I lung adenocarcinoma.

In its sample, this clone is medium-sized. The CDR3 DNA reads TGTGCCAGCAGCTTAGGACAGACCCCCTACGAGCAGTACTTC. Its protein product is CASSLGQTPYEQYF. This chain joins TRBV11-3 and TRBJ2-7; tentatively, D is TRBD1 (5 bases). V lost 1 base to trimming and J lost 2 bases, with 9 bases between them. The germline CDR1 and CDR2 sequences are SGHNT and YENEEA. This CDR3 is 14 amino acids long.

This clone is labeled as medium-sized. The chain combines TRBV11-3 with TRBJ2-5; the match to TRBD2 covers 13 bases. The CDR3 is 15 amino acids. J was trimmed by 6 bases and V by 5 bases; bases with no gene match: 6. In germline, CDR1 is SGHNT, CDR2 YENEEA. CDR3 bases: TGTGCCAGCAGCGGAGGACTAGCGGGAGACCAGACCCAGTACTTC. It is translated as CASSGGLAGDQTQYF.

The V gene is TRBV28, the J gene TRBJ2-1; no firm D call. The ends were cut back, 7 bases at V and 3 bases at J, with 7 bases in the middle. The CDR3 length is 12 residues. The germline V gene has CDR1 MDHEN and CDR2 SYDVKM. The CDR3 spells CASTRYYNEQFF. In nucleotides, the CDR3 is TGTGCCAGCACGAGGTACTACAATGAGCAGTTCTTC. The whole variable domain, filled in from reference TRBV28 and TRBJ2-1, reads DVKVTQSSRYLVKRTGEKVFLECVQDMDHENMFWYRQDPGLGLRLIYFSYDVKMKEKGDIPEGYSVSREKKERFSLILESASTNQTSMYLCASTRYYNEQFFGPGTRLTVL.

CDR3 loop: CASSPGGGANTGELFF. The CDR3 region has the DNA TGTGCCAGCTCACCAGGCGGGGGAGCGAACACCGGGGAGCTGTTTTTT. V and J are TRBV18 and TRBJ2-2; 7 nucleotides match TRBD2. This CDR3 has 16 residues. V was clipped by 2 bases and J by 0 bases; unmatched bases: 3. Germline CDR1 reads KGHSH; CDR2 reads LQKENI. Full variable domain (missing parts from reference TRBV18 and TRBJ2-2): NAGVMQNPRHLVRRRGQEARLRCSPMKGHSHVYWYRQLPEEGLKFMVYLQKENIIDESGMPKERFSAEFPKEGPSILRIQQVVRGDSAAYFCASSPGGGANTGELFFGEGSRLTVL.

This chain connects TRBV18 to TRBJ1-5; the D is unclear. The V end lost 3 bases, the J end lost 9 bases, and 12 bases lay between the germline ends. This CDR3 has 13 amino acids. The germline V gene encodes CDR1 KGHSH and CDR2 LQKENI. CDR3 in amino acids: CASSPPDGWPQHF. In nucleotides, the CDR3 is TGTGCCAGCTCACCCCCTGACGGGTGGCCCCAGCATTTT.

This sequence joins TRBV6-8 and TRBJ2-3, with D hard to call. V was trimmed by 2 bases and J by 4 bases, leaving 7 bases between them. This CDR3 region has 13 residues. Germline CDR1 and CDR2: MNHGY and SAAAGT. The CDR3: CASSYEPADTQYF. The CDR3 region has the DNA TGTGCCAGCAGTTACGAACCAGCAGATACGCAGTATTTT.

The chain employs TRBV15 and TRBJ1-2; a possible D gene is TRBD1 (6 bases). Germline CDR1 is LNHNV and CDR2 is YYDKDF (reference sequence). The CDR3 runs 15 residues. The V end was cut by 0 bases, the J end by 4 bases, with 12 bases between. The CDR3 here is CATSRDSQGSYGYTF. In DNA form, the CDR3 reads TGTGCCACCAGCAGAGATAGCCAGGGGAGCTATGGCTACACCTTC.

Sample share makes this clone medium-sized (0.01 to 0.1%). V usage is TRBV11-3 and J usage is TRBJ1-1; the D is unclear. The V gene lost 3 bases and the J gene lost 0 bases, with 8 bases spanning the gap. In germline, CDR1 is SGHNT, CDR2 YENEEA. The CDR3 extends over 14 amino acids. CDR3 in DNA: TGTGCCAGCAGCTTGGACCTATTGAACACTGAAGCTTTCTTT. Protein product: CASSLDLLNTEAFF.

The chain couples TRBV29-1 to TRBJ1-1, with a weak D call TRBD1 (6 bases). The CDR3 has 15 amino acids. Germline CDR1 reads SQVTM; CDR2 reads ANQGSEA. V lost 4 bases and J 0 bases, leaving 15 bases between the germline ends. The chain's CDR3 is CSVGDNRRMNTEAFF. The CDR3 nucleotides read TGCAGCGTTGGGGACAATCGGCGGATGAACACTGAAGCTTTCTTT. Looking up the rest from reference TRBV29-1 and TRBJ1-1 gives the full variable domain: SAVISQKPSRDICQRGTSLTIQCQVDSQVTMMFWYRQQPGQSLTLIATANQGSEATYESGFVIDKFPISRPNLTFSTLTVSNMSPEDSSIYLCSVGDNRRMNTEAFFGQGTRLTVV.

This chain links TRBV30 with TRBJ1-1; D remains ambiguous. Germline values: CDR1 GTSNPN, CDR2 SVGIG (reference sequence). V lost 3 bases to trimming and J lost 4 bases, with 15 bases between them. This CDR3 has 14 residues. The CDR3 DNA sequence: TGTGCCTGGAGGATTGGAGGCCGGGGCACTGAAGCTTTCTTT. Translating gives CAWRIGGRGTEAFF.

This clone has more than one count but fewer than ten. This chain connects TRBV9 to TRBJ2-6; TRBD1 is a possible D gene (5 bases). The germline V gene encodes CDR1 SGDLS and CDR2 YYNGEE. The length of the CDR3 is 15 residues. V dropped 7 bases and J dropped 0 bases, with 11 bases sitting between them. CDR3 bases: TGTGCCAGCGGCTCTGGGGCCTCTGGGGCCAACGTCCTGACTTTC. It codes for CASGSGASGANVLTF.

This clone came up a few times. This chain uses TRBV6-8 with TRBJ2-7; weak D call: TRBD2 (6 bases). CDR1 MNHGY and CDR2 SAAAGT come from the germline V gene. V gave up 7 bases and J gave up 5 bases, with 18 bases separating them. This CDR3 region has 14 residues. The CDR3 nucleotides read TGTGCCAGCACCCCACCCGGGCGGGGCCACGAGCAGTACTTC. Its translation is CASTPPGRGHEQYF.